A selection of T cell receptor beta chains follows, all from one sample in a study of T cell responses to AZD1222 COVID-19 vaccine. The method was immunoSEQ multiplex PCR; TCRdb's version includes in-frame clones alone and lacks a portion of them. The sample lists approximately 150,000 clones; about 91% were seen once. This specimen consisted of peripheral blood, obtained 28 days after the second AZD1222 dose. The receptors derive from an adult who received the AZD1222 COVID-19 vaccine. Each CDR3 is given with its conserved first and last residue. Each record gives: V gene, J gene, D gene, CDR3 protein. The D gene is left open where the match is weak.

V: TRBV7-9
J: TRBJ1-6
D: .
CDR3: CASSSQAGNSPLHF

V: TRBV5-8
J: TRBJ2-1
D: .
CDR3: CASSLLSANNEQFF

V: TRBV12-5
J: TRBJ1-6
D: .
CDR3: CASGLSTGRSYNSPLHF

V: TRBV19
J: TRBJ2-2
D: .
CDR3: CASSMTGRGSGELFF

V: TRBV4-1
J: TRBJ1-5
D: .
CDR3: CASSQGWGRGENQPQHF

V: TRBV3-1/TRBV3-2
J: TRBJ1-2
D: TRBD1
CDR3: CASSQDGGTGYGYTF

V: TRBV19
J: TRBJ1-1
D: .
CDR3: CASSNRITGTRNTEAFF

V: TRBV4-2
J: TRBJ2-1
D: .
CDR3: CASSQESDPNREQFF

V: TRBV2
J: TRBJ1-4
D: .
CDR3: CASSVSTNEKLFF

V: TRBV5-4
J: TRBJ1-6
D: .
CDR3: CASSSEGINSPLHF

V: TRBV19
J: TRBJ2-7
D: .
CDR3: CASSIERVATYEQYF

V: TRBV5-8
J: TRBJ2-7
D: .
CDR3: CASSLDRLSYEQYF

V: TRBV7-6
J: TRBJ1-5
D: .
CDR3: CASSREQVSNQPQHF

V: TRBV19
J: TRBJ2-1
D: TRBD2
CDR3: CASSIHGGAAYNEQFF

V: TRBV27
J: TRBJ1-2
D: .
CDR3: CASSPTGQPFNYGYTF

V: TRBV19
J: TRBJ1-2
D: TRBD1
CDR3: CASSIETGADGYTF

V: TRBV27
J: TRBJ2-3
D: TRBD1
CDR3: CASSSTGGTDTQYF

V: TRBV5-6
J: TRBJ1-6
D: .
CDR3: CASSLARWGYTYNSPLHF